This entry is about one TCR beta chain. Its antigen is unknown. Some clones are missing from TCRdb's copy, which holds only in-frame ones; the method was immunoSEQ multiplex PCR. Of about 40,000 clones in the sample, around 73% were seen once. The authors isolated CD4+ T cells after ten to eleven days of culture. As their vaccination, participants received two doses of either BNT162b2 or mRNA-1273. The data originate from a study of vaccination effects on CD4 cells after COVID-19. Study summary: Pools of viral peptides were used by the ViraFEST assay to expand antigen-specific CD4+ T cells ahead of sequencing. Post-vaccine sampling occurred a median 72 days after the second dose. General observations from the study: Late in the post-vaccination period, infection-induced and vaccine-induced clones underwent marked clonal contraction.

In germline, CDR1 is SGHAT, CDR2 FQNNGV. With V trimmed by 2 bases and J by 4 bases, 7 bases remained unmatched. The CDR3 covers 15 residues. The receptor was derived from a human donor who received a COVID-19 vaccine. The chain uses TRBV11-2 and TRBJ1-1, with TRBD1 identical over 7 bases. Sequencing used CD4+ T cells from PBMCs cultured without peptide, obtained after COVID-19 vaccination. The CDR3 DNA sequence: TGTGCCAGCAGCTTAAGACAGGGCATAAGCACTGAAGCTTTCTTT. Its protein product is CASSLRQGISTEAFF.